The following is a TCR beta chain sequence with its context. Its target is not known. This record belongs to a study of molecular identifiers for immune sequencing clone quantification. Study-level background: In replicates, RNA from approximately 20,000 or 100,000 naive CD8 cells was divided five ways and four parts were sequenced. Notes on the study in general: Clones exceeding 20 RNA copies carried over 99% of effector molecules but under 1% of naive-cell molecules.

The CDR3 is made up of 15 amino acids. V dropped 5 bases and J dropped 1 base, with 11 bases sitting between them. Per the germline V gene, CDR1 is SGHAT and CDR2 is FQDESV (reference sequence). Between roughly 18,000 and 1,100,000 sorted cells, with 10%, 30% or 50% RNA, yielded naive CD8 libraries. Sorting selected naive CD8 T cells with a CD8+CD4-CCR7+CD45RA+ phenotype. TCRdb recomputed calls from the PCR reads with MiXCR, one row per CDR3 protein. The table includes 490,000 or so distinct CDR3 sequences, about 22% detected once. This chain connects TRBV11-1 to TRBJ2-2, with D hard to call. Sequenced sample: naive CD8+ T cells from blood, with Jurkat cell RNA spiked in. Subset described: FACS-sorted CD8+CD4-CCR7+CD45RA+ naive T cells. The receptor was derived from a human donor in good health. Some libraries in this study had Jurkat cell RNA spiked in. The CDR3, as DNA: TGTGCCAGCAGCCCGAGGACGGTGAACACCGGGGAGCTGTTTTTT. It is translated as CASSPRTVNTGELFF. Variable domain in full (rest from reference TRBV11-1 and TRBJ2-2): EAEVAQSPRYKITEKSQAVAFWCDPISGHATLYWYRQILGQGPELLVQFQDESVVDDSQLPKDRFSAERLKGVDSTLKIQPAELGDSAMYLCASSPRTVNTGELFFGEGSRLTVL.